This T cell receptor (beta chain) was sequenced in a study of CD8+ T cells in alopecia areata. Study summary: Treated patients swallowed 5 to 10 mg of oral tofacitinib twice daily. Patients in the study were on tofacitinib for 6 to 18 months, then off it for 6 months.

Starting from PBMCs, sorting isolated CD4+ and CD8+ T cells. Germline V CDR1 and CDR2: GTSNPN, SVGIG (reference sequence). This CDR3 comprises 16 residues. With 2 bases removed from V and 0 bases from J, the gap between germline ends came to 11 bases. Details on this clone: Its target is not known.

Sequencing relied on a cDNA template that was reverse transcribed from extracted RNA. The protocol was immunoSEQ multiplex PCR, while the TCRdb copy is restricted to in-frame clones and leaves out a portion. This table holds some 170,000 clones, 67% found once. Points from the study as a whole: Normal scalp showed lower clonality than lesional scalp, especially alopecia totalis/universalis.

The specimen was CD8+ T cells sorted from blood, collected at week 0. This chain links TRBV30 with TRBJ2-6, with D tentatively TRBD1 (5 bases). This receptor was obtained from a human donor with alopecia areata. The CDR3 nucleotides are TGTGCCTGGAGTAGAGACAGCAGCTCTGGGGCCAACGTCCTGACTTTC. Encoded protein: CAWSRDSSSGANVLTF.